A selection of T cell receptor beta chains follows, all from one sample in a study of CD8+CD57+ T cells in acquired aplastic anemia. TCRdb fed the reads into MiXCR, producing one record per CDR3 protein. Here the sample spans under 250,000 distinct CDR3 sequences, roughly 35% being singletons. Sequenced: sorted CD4+, CD8+, or CD8+CD57+ T cells (not recorded which) from PBMCs. The source is a human donor in good health, serving as a control. CDR3s include the opening cysteine and the closing phenylalanine or tryptophan. A D gene is named only where the DNA matches it firmly. Not all rows give a size; the values are once, few, many and, for expanded clones, a class.

many	.	TRBJ2-7	14	TRBV20-1	TGCAGTGCTCGAGCCCCCCAAAGATCGGACGAGCAGTACTTC	CSARAPQRSDEQYF
few	.	TRBJ2-7	15	TRBV5-4	TGTGCCAGCAGCGGATCCGGGTCTCCTTTAGACGAGCAGTACTTC	CASSGSGSPLDEQYF
.	.	TRBJ2-7	16	TRBV15	TGTGCCACCAGCAGGCGTATGGGGCAGAACTCCTACGAGCAGTACTTC	CATSRRMGQNSYEQYF
few	.	TRBJ1-2	17	TRBV18	TGTGCCAGCTCACCACGACCCGGGGACCAACTAAACTATGGCTACACCTTC	CASSPRPGDQLNYGYTF
.	.	TRBJ2-2	16	TRBV12-3/TRBV12-4	TGTGCCAGCAGACACGGACAGATAGGTAACACCGGGGAGCTGTTTTTT	CASRHGQIGNTGELFF
.	.	TRBJ1-6	13	TRBV11-2	TGTGCCAGCAGCCGAGGGTGGGACTCACCCCTCCACTTT	CASSRGWDSPLHF
once	.	TRBJ2-3	15	TRBV5-6	TGTGCCAGCAGGGCTGGTTTGGGGGCCCCAGATACGCAGTATTTT	CASRAGLGAPDTQYF
few	.	TRBJ1-1	17	TRBV12-3/TRBV12-4	TGTGCCAGCAGTTTAGTACTATCTACTAGGAGAGGCACTGAAGCTTTCTTT	CASSLVLSTRRGTEAFF
.	TRBD1	TRBJ2-7	15	TRBV7-9	TGTGCCAGCAGCCCGACAGGGAACCCCCTCTACGAGCAGTACTTC	CASSPTGNPLYEQYF
.	.	TRBJ2-7	16	TRBV10-3	TGTGCCATCAGTGATAGGGGTTCGAACAGAGTGTACGAGCAGTACTTC	CAISDRGSNRVYEQYF
.	.	TRBJ2-7	15	TRBV6-5	TGTGCCAGCAGTTACTCAGGCAAGCACAGCTACGAGCAGTACTTC	CASSYSGKHSYEQYF
many	TRBD1	TRBJ1-1	16	TRBV29-1	TGCAGCGTTGAAGGGCGCCGGGACAGGGGGAACACTGAAGCTTTCTTT	CSVEGRRDRGNTEAFF
.	TRBD1	TRBJ2-7	15	TRBV5-1	TGCGCCAGCAGCTCTTCACCGACAGGGGGGGGCGAGCAGTACTTC	CASSSSPTGGGEQYF
many	.	TRBJ1-1	13	TRBV5-8	TGTGCCAGCAGCTGCCCAGGGTGCACTGAAGCTTTCTTT	CASSCPGCTEAFF
.	.	TRBJ1-2	15	TRBV19	TGTGCCAGTAGTATATTCTTATGTGCTAACTATGGCTACACCTTC	CASSIFLCANYGYTF